Shown below are 5 T cell receptor beta chains from a single sample sequenced in a study of cytomegalovirus exposure and HLA in healthy donors. Primers included in the PCR were 60 Vbeta and 13 Jbeta primers. Only in-frame clones appear in the TCRdb table, and some are missing; sequencing was by immunoSEQ multiplex PCR. This sample yields about 160,000 clones, of which approximately 81% are seen a single time; roughly 7.5% belongs to the top ten. The sample comprised PBMCs. The receptors originated from a woman in her 30s in good health and CMV-seropositive.

V gene TRBV7-3 combines with J gene TRBJ2-6; 9 bases align to TRBD2. J was trimmed by 0 bases and V by 5 bases; bases with no gene match: 11. This CDR3 has 19 residues. Germline V CDR1 and CDR2: SGHTA, FQGTGA. CDR3 sequence: CASSQGVAGANSGANVLTF. The CDR3 DNA follows: TGTGCCAGCAGCCAGGGGGTAGCGGGGGCCAACTCTGGGGCCAACGTCCTGACTTTC.

The chain is built from TRBV5-8 and TRBJ1-2, with D possibly TRBD1 on 5 matching bases. Germline CDR1 and CDR2: SGHTS and YDEGEE. V gave up 4 bases and J gave up 5 bases, with 9 bases separating them. The CDR3 has 12 residues. DNA for the CDR3: TGTGCCAGCAGCGCCGCAGGGTATGGCTACACCTTC. Encoded protein: CASSAAGYGYTF.

This clone was seen only a few times. The chain couples TRBV11-3 to TRBJ2-3, with a possible D match to TRBD2 (7 bases). Germline lookup yields CDR1 SGHNT and CDR2 YENEEA. There are 14 residues in the CDR3. The germline V and J ends were trimmed by 5 bases and 4 bases, with 13 bases remaining between them. The CDR3 bases are TGTGCCAGCAGCCAAGGGGGGGACTCAGATACGCAGTATTTT. Translating it yields CASSQGGDSDTQYF. Full variable domain (outside the CDR3, taken from reference TRBV11-3 and TRBJ2-3): EAGVVQSPRYKIIEKKQPVAFWCNPISGHNTLYWYLQNLGQGPELLIRYENEEAVDDSQLPKDRFSAERLKGVDSTLKIQPAELGDSAVYLCASSQGGDSDTQYFGPGTRLTVL.

V is TRBV27 and J is TRBJ1-4; 7 bases line up with TRBD1. Germline-derived CDR1 and CDR2 are MNHEY and SMNVEV (reference sequence). V shed 2 bases, J shed 8 bases, and the junction held 2 bases outside the gene matches. The CDR3 loop spans 13 amino acids. CDR3 nucleotides: TGTGCCAGCAGTTTAAAGGGACAGGAAAAACTGTTTTTT. Translating it yields CASSLKGQEKLFF.

The chain combines TRBV9 with TRBJ2-1; tentative D call: TRBD2 (6 bases). CDR3 length equals 18 residues. Deletions cut 0 bases from V and 0 bases from J, with 16 bases between. Per the germline V gene, CDR1 is SGDLS and CDR2 is YYNGEE. The CDR3 protein is CASSVATGGTGSYNEQFF. CDR3 in DNA: TGTGCCAGCAGCGTAGCTACCGGCGGGACCGGCTCCTACAATGAGCAGTTCTTC.